The 3 T cell receptor beta chains presented below share a single source sample, sequenced in a study of T cells in Graves' hyperthyroidism and ophthalmopathy. The source material, RNA transcripts, was used to amplify TCR beta CDR3 regions. First-round RT-PCR with HTBI primers amplified the TCR CDR3 region. Each CDR3 protein is one row after TCRdb ran MiXCR on the multiplex PCR reads. The table includes over 350,000 distinct CDR3 sequences, roughly 15% detected once. Sequenced material: blood. All receptors come from a man younger than 30 with Graves' ophthalmopathy.

Many counts were recorded for this clonotype. V usage is TRBV24-1 and J usage is TRBJ2-1; possibly TRBD2 for D (5 bases). The germline V gene has CDR1 KGHDR and CDR2 SFDVKD. V gave up 3 bases and J gave up 4 bases, with 9 bases separating them. The CDR3 has 14 amino acids. CDR3 sequence reads: CATSDQTSYNEQFF. The CDR3 DNA reads TGTGCCACCAGTGATCAAACTAGTTACAATGAGCAGTTCTTC.

This chain joins TRBV12-3 or TRBV12-4 and TRBJ2-4, with 10 bases aligning to TRBD1. The V segment lost 5 bases and the J segment 2 bases; nucleotides outside the gene matches: 6. The CDR3 consists of 16 residues. CDR3 sequence: CASSNPGQGPKNIQYF. In nucleotides, the CDR3 is TGTGCCAGCAGTAACCCGGGACAGGGGCCCAAAAACATTCAGTACTTC.

The chain joins TRBV4-1 to TRBJ2-1; TRBD2 matches at 7 bases. Trimming took 4 bases from V and 4 from J; bases not matched to a gene: 7. CDR1 is MGHRA and CDR2 is YSYEKL in the germline V gene. The CDR3 covers 15 residues. Written as DNA, the CDR3 is TGCGCCAGCAGCCCTTCTAGCGGAGAATACAATGAGCAGTTCTTC. Protein product: CASSPSSGEYNEQFF.